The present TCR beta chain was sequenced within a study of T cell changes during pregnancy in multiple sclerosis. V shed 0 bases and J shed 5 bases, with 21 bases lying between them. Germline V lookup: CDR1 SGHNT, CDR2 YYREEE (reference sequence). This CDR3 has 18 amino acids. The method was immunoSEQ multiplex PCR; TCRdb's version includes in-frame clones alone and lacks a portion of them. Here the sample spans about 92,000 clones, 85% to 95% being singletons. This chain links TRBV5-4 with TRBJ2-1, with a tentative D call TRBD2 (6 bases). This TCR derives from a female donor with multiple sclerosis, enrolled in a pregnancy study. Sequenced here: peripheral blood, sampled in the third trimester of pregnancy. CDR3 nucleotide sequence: TGTGCCAGCAGCTTGGGAGGCGGCGGGATCCCGGTTGACAATGAGCAGTTCTTC. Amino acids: CASSLGGGGIPVDNEQFF.